These T cell receptor beta chains were read from a single sample in a study of Ad26.COV2.S vaccination and SARS-CoV-2 variants. This table comes from immunoSEQ multiplex PCR, and its TCRdb copy is limited to in-frame clones, with some not included. The sample lists about 370,000 clones, approximately 91% occurring once. The sequenced sample was peripheral blood, obtained in a trial of Ad26.COV2.S vaccine versus placebo. The origin of the receptors is a person between 18 and 60 years old who received the Ad26.COV2.S COVID-19 vaccine or a placebo. Each CDR3 is given with its conserved first and last residue. Clone size is not always given. Where it is, it says once, few, many or a class for expanded clones.

16	-	TRBV13	CASSLAGGTSQDTQYF
13	-	TRBV29-1	CSVVLVPHDEQYF
17	-	TRBV5-4	CASSLAGDRGLGNTIYF
14	-	TRBV5-4	CASSGGGTGNTIYF
13	-	TRBV6-5	CASTDGTLYGYTF
12	-	TRBV6-2/TRBV6-3	CASSTGTDRQYF
15	-	TRBV5-4	CASSRDGGRLYEQYF
13	-	TRBV18	CASSPTGLAEAFF
14	few	TRBV19	CASSIKVTGNTIYF
17	-	TRBV11-2	CASSLGAGQGNRETQYF
15	-	TRBV5-1	CASSHNRGRDYGYTF
16	-	TRBV4-1	CASSPGRGGRTGELFF
13	-	TRBV19	CASSPDSQETQYF
16	-	TRBV3-1/TRBV3-2	CASSQEASGGTDTQYF
15	-	TRBV5-1	CASSLTGYFNYGYTF
14	-	TRBV30	CAWRGRYSNQPQHF
14	-	TRBV4-1	CASSQDWRGGEQYF
15	-	TRBV11-3	CASSLGESSGNTIYF
15	-	TRBV2	CASIKMGQDNEKLFF
14	once	TRBV7-2	CASSFGTSTYEQYF
17	once	TRBV5-1	CASSLRAGTGGFNEQFF
15	-	TRBV3-1/TRBV3-2	CASSQGGRNTGELFF
14	once	TRBV6-2/TRBV6-3	CASSYDRDGDGYTF
15	-	TRBV19	CASSIGTPDNEKLFF
12	-	TRBV12-3/TRBV12-4	CASSFGRQPQHF
13	-	TRBV11-3	CASSERDYNEQFF
16	-	TRBV10-2	CASSPRTTGVQETQYF
15	-	TRBV3-1/TRBV3-2	CASSQVRGRQETQYF
13	-	TRBV7-9	CASSLYFQETQYF
16	-	TRBV27	CASRGTGGILYQPQHF
13	-	TRBV5-1	CASTRAWDSPLHF
16	few	TRBV15	CATSRDRDTATYEQYF
12	-	TRBV28	CASRLPGTGPFF
15	once	TRBV9	CASSVGRGLFYEQYF
10	-	TRBV25-1	CASSDYEQYF
13	-	TRBV27	CASSPNNPSEQFF
17	-	TRBV2	CASSEAPTDTQGDEQYF
16	-	TRBV23-1	CASSQSRPRGLYGYTF
15	-	TRBV6-1	CASSDQGTQGETQYF
15	-	TRBV11-1	CASSPGAGASYEQYF
18	-	TRBV7-6	CASSWGQGFEVGYYGYTF
14	once	TRBV7-2	CASMRGRGGNEQYF
13	once	TRBV12-3/TRBV12-4	CASSLRGNTEAFF
13	-	TRBV12-3/TRBV12-4	CASSLGGNTEAFF
17	-	TRBV5-1	CASSFGYNRGNTGELFF
16	-	TRBV2	CASWALGTGSAGELFF
15	-	TRBV28	CASSPTAPRGNTIYF
18	-	TRBV6-2/TRBV6-3	CASSYTMGQIYSNQPQHF
14	-	TRBV6-5	CASSYAGLSYGYTF
16	-	TRBV6-6	CASSYPKTGLGNEQFF
15	-	TRBV7-2	CASSLGAVGNTEAFF
16	-	TRBV4-1	CASSPPGQGDWEKLFF